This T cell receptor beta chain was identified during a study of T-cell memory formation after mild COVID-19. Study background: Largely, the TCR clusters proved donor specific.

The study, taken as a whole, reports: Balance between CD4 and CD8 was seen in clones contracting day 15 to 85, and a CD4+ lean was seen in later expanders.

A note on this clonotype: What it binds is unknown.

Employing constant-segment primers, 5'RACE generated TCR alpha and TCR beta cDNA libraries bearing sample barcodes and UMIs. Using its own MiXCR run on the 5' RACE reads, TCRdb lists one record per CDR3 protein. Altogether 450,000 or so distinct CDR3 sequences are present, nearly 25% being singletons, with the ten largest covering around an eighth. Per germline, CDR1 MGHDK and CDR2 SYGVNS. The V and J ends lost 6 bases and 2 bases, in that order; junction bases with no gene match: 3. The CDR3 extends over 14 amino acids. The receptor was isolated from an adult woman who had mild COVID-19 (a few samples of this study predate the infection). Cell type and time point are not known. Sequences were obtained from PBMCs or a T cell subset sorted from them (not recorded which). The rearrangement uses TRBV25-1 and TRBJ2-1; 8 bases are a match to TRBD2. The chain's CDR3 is CASRVAGPYNEQFF. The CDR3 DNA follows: TGTGCCAGCAGGGTAGCGGGACCCTACAATGAGCAGTTCTTC. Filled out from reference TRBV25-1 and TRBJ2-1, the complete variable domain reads EADIYQTPRYLVIGTGKKITLECSQTMGHDKMYWYQQDPGMELHLIHYSYGVNSTEKGDLSSESTVSRIRTEHFPLTLESARPSHTSQYLCASRVAGPYNEQFFGPGTRLTVL.